This T cell receptor beta chain was sequenced in a study of shared clonotypes between healthy human individuals. CDR3 size: 15 residues. The germline V gene encodes CDR1 SGHDT and CDR2 YYEEEE. J lost 4 bases, V lost 2 bases, and 5 bases had no gene match. Genomic DNA of every subset was divided equally among multiple immunoSEQ plates. In the authors' methods: ImmunoSEQ output held junction-only sequences without quality scores, so filtering differed. Assay used: immunoSEQ multiplex PCR; TCRdb lists only in-frame clones, some missing. The V and J calls and clone size come from that table; D and trimming were worked out from the DNA. The table records about 2.1 million clones, about 94% of them present only once. Naive CD8 isolation took CD45RO-negative cells positively selected for CCR7 and excluded terminally differentiated effector memory CD45RA+ cells. A word on this clone: What it binds is not known.

Whole-study findings and limits: Generation probability values for non-shared clonotypes were lower than those for clonotypes shared by all four donors.

Sequenced material: naive CD8+ T cells from PBMCs. The receptor comes from a man aged 18 to 30 in good health. Some clones in this sample may be carry-over from other donors' samples. This chain uses TRBV5-6 with TRBJ1-5; TRBD1 matches at 8 bases. The CDR3 nucleotides are TGTGCCAGCAGCTTAACGGACAGGGAGAATCAGCCCCAGCATTTT. Residues: CASSLTDRENQPQHF.